Shown below are 21 T cell receptor beta chains from a single sample sequenced in a study of response to subunit inactivated influenza vaccine. TCRdb reanalysed the RT-PCR reads using MiXCR and keeps one entry per CDR3 protein. Of under 550,000 distinct CDR3 sequences in the sample, 7.6% were seen once. The sample here was PBMCs from blood, taken approximately 25 months after vaccination. Receptor source: a man between 50 and 75 years old who received an inactivated influenza vaccine.

This clonotype appeared a few times. The chain is built from TRBV4-2 and TRBJ1-1, with 7 bases identical to TRBD1. Germline CDR1 LGHNA, CDR2 YNFKEQ. Losses at the gene ends were 0 bases for V and 11 bases for J; bases not matched to a gene: 9. This CDR3 is 14 amino acids long. DNA for the CDR3: TGTGCCAGCAGCCAAGATCTGGGCAGGGGGTGGGCTTTCTTT. Protein: CASSQDLGRGWAFF.

In its sample, this clonotype was seen many times. The chain has TRBV5-1 and TRBJ1-1, with TRBD1 as a possible D gene (6 bases). CDR3 length equals 12 residues. The ends were cut back, 0 bases at V and 10 bases at J, with 10 bases in the middle. The germline gives CDR1 SGHRS, CDR2 YFSETQ. The CDR3 DNA reads TGCGCCAGCAGCTTGGCAGGGGTTGGAGCTTTCTTT. Protein sequence: CASSLAGVGAFF.

This clonotype was seen only a few times. The rearrangement joins TRBV2 to TRBJ2-7; the D is unclear. V gave up 3 bases and J gave up 2 bases, with 11 bases separating them. CDR3 size: 14 residues. Germline V gives CDR1 SNHLY, CDR2 FYNNEI. The CDR3 bases are TGTGCCAGCAGTGACAGGTCTCTCCCCTACGAGCAGTACTTC. This sequence encodes CASSDRSLPYEQYF.

This clonotype was picked up many times. This chain links TRBV28 with TRBJ1-2, with 8 bases fitting TRBD1. The junction had 8 bases not matched to a gene; V was cut back by 2 bases and J by 6 bases. CDR1 is MDHEN, CDR2 SYDVKM, per germline. The CDR3 spans 15 residues. The CDR3 is CASSLDSGGINGYTF. CDR3 sequence (DNA): TGTGCCAGCAGTTTAGATTCAGGGGGCATCAATGGCTACACCTTC.

This clonotype has at least ten counts. The V call is TRBV12-3 or TRBV12-4, the J call TRBJ1-1; no clear D gene. CDR3 size: 13 residues. V lost 1 base and J 3 bases, leaving 6 bases between the germline ends. Here the CDR3 reads CASSLGSYTEAFF. In DNA, the CDR3 is TGTGCCAGCAGTTTAGGGAGCTACACTGAAGCTTTCTTT.

This clonotype was counted only a few times. This chain uses TRBV20-1 with TRBJ2-1; TRBD1 matches 8 bases. Germline CDR1 reads DFQATT; CDR2 reads SNEGSKA (reference sequence). Unmatched junction bases numbered 16, after V lost 4 bases and J lost 8 bases. The CDR3 totals 16 residues. The CDR3 sequence: CSAMVPRTGHLDEQFF. The CDR3 nucleotides are TGCAGTGCTATGGTTCCCCGGACAGGGCATCTCGATGAGCAGTTCTTC.

At least ten counts were recorded for this clonotype. The rearrangement links TRBV27 to TRBJ2-2; TRBD2 aligns across 8 bases. Trimming at V came to 5 bases and at J to 5 bases, leaving 13 bases not matched to a gene. The germline V gene has CDR1 MNHEY and CDR2 SMNVEV (reference sequence). The CDR3 covers 17 residues. CDR3 sequence: CASSDSLTSGGTGELFF. The CDR3 DNA reads as TGTGCCAGCAGTGACTCCCTTACTAGCGGAGGGACCGGGGAGCTGTTTTTT.

This clonotype was seen only a few times. The genes are TRBV20-1 and TRBJ2-7; TRBD2 agrees at 10 bases. This CDR3 has 15 residues. Germline V gene sequence: CDR1 DFQATT, CDR2 SNEGSKA (reference sequence). The V segment lost 4 bases and the J segment 3 bases; nucleotides outside the gene matches: 9. The CDR3 sequence: CSAISLAGAFYEQYF. In nucleotides, the CDR3 is TGCAGTGCTATCTCCCTAGCGGGAGCTTTCTACGAGCAGTACTTC.

This chain links TRBV9 with TRBJ2-1; D not resolved. With 0 bases removed from V and 6 bases from J, the gap between germline ends came to 7 bases. This CDR3 has 13 amino acids. Germline-derived CDR1 and CDR2 are SGDLS and YYNGEE. This CDR3 reads CASSVGAGNEQFF. In nucleotides, the CDR3 is TGTGCCAGCAGCGTAGGAGCCGGCAATGAGCAGTTCTTC.

The chain employs TRBV3-1 and TRBJ2-1; 7 positions match TRBD2. This CDR3 comprises 14 residues. CDR1 and CDR2 from the germline V gene are LGHDT and YNNKEL (reference sequence). V was clipped by 7 bases and J by 10 bases; unmatched bases: 13. This chain's CDR3 is CASNHGGRGWEQFF. DNA for the CDR3: TGTGCCAGCAACCACGGCGGGAGAGGATGGGAGCAGTTCTTC.

As concerns this clonotype: The germline gene is not matched at one end of the junction; a read error may be the cause. The chain couples TRBV7-2 to TRBJ2-7; D possibly uses TRBD1 or TRBD2 (6 bases each). Germline V lookup: CDR1 SGHTA, CDR2 FQGNSA. The CDR3 spans 14 residues. In DNA, the CDR3 is TGTGCCAGCAGCTTAAATAAAGGGGGAGGCGAGCAGTGCTTC. Its translation is CASSLNKGGGEQCF.

Many counts were recorded for this clonotype. DNA for the CDR3: TGCGCCAGCAGCCAAGATGGGCAGGCCGGGGAGCTGTTTTTT. Protein: CASSQDGQAGELFF. The V call is TRBV4-1, the J call TRBJ2-2, with D uncertain. The CDR3 extends over 14 amino acids. Germline CDR1 MGHRA, CDR2 YSYEKL. V was cut by 0 bases and J by 6 bases, with 8 bases left in between.

This clonotype occurred a few times. The rearrangement links TRBV7-7 to TRBJ2-5; D is ambiguous. From germline, CDR1 is SSHAT and CDR2 FNYEAQ (reference sequence). The CDR3 runs to 15 residues. Trimming took 1 base from V and 8 from J, leaving 17 bases between them. The CDR3 is CASSLGSGVSGTQYF. CDR3 in DNA: TGTGCCAGCAGCTTAGGATCTGGGGTGTCAGGAACCCAGTACTTC.

V is TRBV19 and J is TRBJ2-1; 12 bases fit TRBD1. Germline V CDR1 and CDR2: LNHDA, SQIVND (reference sequence). The CDR3 sequence is 15 residues long. Trimming at V came to 8 bases and at J to 3 bases, leaving 5 bases not matched to a gene. CDR3 in DNA: TGTGCCAGTGGGACAGGGGGCTTCTTCTACAATGAGCAGTTCTTC. Protein sequence: CASGTGGFFYNEQFF.

This clonotype was recorded many times. The rearrangement joins TRBV7-8 to TRBJ1-2, with D unclear. Germline CDR1 SGHVS, CDR2 FQNEAQ. This CDR3 region has 12 residues. The V end lost 5 bases, the J end lost 3 bases, and 7 bases lay between the germline ends. In DNA form, the CDR3 reads TGTGCCAGCAGCGAATCAGACTATGGCTACACCTTC. Amino acid sequence: CASSESDYGYTF.

V gene TRBV7-9 combines with J gene TRBJ2-1; TRBD2 matches 14 bases. Germline CDR1 SEHNR, CDR2 FQNEAQ (reference sequence). V was pared by 7 bases and J by 8 bases, with 10 bases of the junction left unmatched. The CDR3 is 16 residues long. CDR3 coding DNA: TGTGCCAGCACCCCAACCCGGGGACTAGCGGGAGATGAGCAGTTCTTC. It translates to CASTPTRGLAGDEQFF. Full variable domain (rest looked up from reference TRBV7-9 and TRBJ2-1): DTGVSQNPRHKITKRGQNVTFRCDPISEHNRLYWYRQTLGQGPEFLTYFQNEAQLEKSRLLSDRFSAERPKGSFSTLEIQRTEQGDSAMYLCASTPTRGLAGDEQFFGPGTRLTVL.

This clonotype was seen ten or more times. The genes are TRBV29-1 and TRBJ1-2; D gene unclear. Trimming took off 3 bases at V and 3 bases at J, with 11 bases between the two ends. CDR3 length: 13 amino acids. Germline CDR1 reads SQVTM; CDR2 reads ANQGSEA. This CDR3 reads CSVDLMGHYGYTF. The DNA for the CDR3 is TGCAGCGTTGACTTGATGGGCCACTATGGCTACACCTTC.

This clonotype was seen only a few times. V and J are TRBV11-2 and TRBJ2-4, with 7 bases identical to TRBD1. The germline V gene has CDR1 SGHAT and CDR2 FQNNGV. V was pared by 1 base and J by 1 base, with 10 bases of the junction left unmatched. CDR3 length equals 18 residues. CDR3 in amino acids: CASSLVPQGVIAKNIQYF. The CDR3 DNA reads TGTGCCAGCAGCTTAGTCCCCCAGGGGGTTATTGCCAAAAACATTCAGTACTTC.

This chain joins TRBV3-1 and TRBJ1-2, with 10 bases identical to TRBD1. Germline trimming cut 1 base from V and 2 bases from J; bases unmatched to any gene: 4. Germline V gives CDR1 LGHDT, CDR2 YNNKEL (reference sequence). The CDR3 has 16 amino acids. As DNA, the CDR3 is TGTGCCAGCAGCCAAGCCCTGACAGGGGGCAACTATGGCTACACCTTC. Its protein is CASSQALTGGNYGYTF.

This clonotype has ten or more counts. This sequence joins TRBV29-1 and TRBJ2-1; D not certain. V shed 4 bases and J shed 6 bases, with 7 bases lying between them. Germline CDR1 and CDR2: SQVTM and ANQGSEA. The CDR3 is 11 residues long. The CDR3 nucleotides are TGCAGCGTTGTACAGCTCAATGAGCAGTTCTTC. This gives the protein CSVVQLNEQFF.

This clonotype has a handful of counts. An end of the junction differs from the germline gene, which may be a read error. The gene calls are TRBV6-1 and TRBJ2-3, with a tentative D call TRBD2 (5 bases). The CDR3 is 17 residues long. Germline CDR1 reads MNHNS; CDR2 reads SASEGT. The CDR3, as DNA: TGTGCCATCAGTGAAGGGTTTCGGGGATCTGGCACAGATACGCAGTATTTT. Translating gives CAISEGFRGSGTDTQYF.